These T cell receptor beta chains were read from a single sample in a study of HIV-infected patients and healthy controls. TCRdb used MiXCR to reprocess the 5' RACE reads, holding one entry per CDR3 protein. Of around 4,000 distinct CDR3 sequences listed, around 8% were seen once; the top ten hold about 42%. Sequences were derived from blood, sampled during antiretroviral therapy. The receptors stem from an adult with HIV infection. Both conserved end residues are part of each CDR3. D genes are given only for firm matches. The size entry is marked missing in some rows and otherwise reads once, few, many or a size class.

length,V,size,J,D,DNA,CDR3
14,TRBV6-1,-,TRBJ2-7,-,TGTGCCAGCAGTCAACACAATTCCCAATACGAGCAGTACTTC,CASSQHNSQYEQYF
15,TRBV7-2,-,TRBJ2-1,-,TGTGCCAGCAGCCCCCGGGGGCCCTCCTACAATGAGCAGTTCTTC,CASSPRGPSYNEQFF
13,TRBV18,medium-sized,TRBJ2-5,-,TGTGCCAGCTCTAAGGGCCCTCAAGAGACCCAGTACTTC,CASSKGPQETQYF
13,TRBV12-3/TRBV12-4,medium-sized,TRBJ1-5,-,TGTGCCAGCAGCCCCTCCCGCTATCAGCCCCAGCATTTT,CASSPSRYQPQHF
13,TRBV20-1,medium-sized,TRBJ1-1,-,TGCAGGGGGGGGCCACTTCAGGGCCTTGAAGAGAACTTT,CRGGPLQGLEENF
15,TRBV7-2,many,TRBJ2-1,-,TGTGCCAGCAGCTTTCCCCCTTCGGCCTACAATGAGCAGTTCTTC,CASSFPPSAYNEQFF
14,TRBV7-2,medium-sized,TRBJ2-4,-,TGTGCCAGCAGCTTAGCTGGGGCGACAAACATTCAGTACTTC,CASSLAGATNIQYF
15,TRBV6-5,medium-sized,TRBJ1-6,TRBD1,TGTGCCAGCAGTTCTGCGGACAGGTTGGATTCACCCCTCCACTTT,CASSSADRLDSPLHF
14,TRBV11-3,medium-sized,TRBJ2-3,-,TGTGCCAGCAGCACCCACCCCTCGACAGATACGCAGTATTTT,CASSTHPSTDTQYF
12,TRBV29-1,many,TRBJ2-2,-,TGCAGCGTTTACAAGGGGACCGGGGAGCTGTTTTTT,CSVYKGTGELFF
14,TRBV7-9,-,TRBJ2-3,-,TGTGCCAGCAGAGATCCAAGGGGCACAGATACGCAGTATTTT,CASRDPRGTDTQYF
14,TRBV20-1,medium-sized,TRBJ1-5,TRBD1,TGCAGTGCTAGCGGGACAGGGGGGTTTCAGCCCCAGCATTTT,CSASGTGGFQPQHF
18,TRBV5-1,medium-sized,TRBJ2-6,-,TGCGCCAGCAGCCTGGAGGGGACAGTCCACTCTGGGGCCAACGTCCTGACTTTC,CASSLEGTVHSGANVLTF
14,TRBV7-2,hyperexpanded,TRBJ2-7,-,TGTGCCAGCAGCTCCGACTCGGGGGCGAGGGAGCAGTACTTC,CASSSDSGAREQYF
13,TRBV6-6,once,TRBJ1-1,-,TGTGCCAGCAGCCTCGGGTTGGACACTGAAGCTTTCTTT,CASSLGLDTEAFF
17,TRBV19,many,TRBJ2-1,-,TGTGCCAGTAGTATCGGGGCAGGAGCGGACTCTTACAATGAGCAGTTCTTC,CASSIGAGADSYNEQFF
16,TRBV20-1,medium-sized,TRBJ2-3,TRBD2,TGCAGTGCTAGAGATTTCGCGGGGGGGCCGCCAGATACGCAGTATTTT,CSARDFAGGPPDTQYF
13,TRBV6-2/TRBV6-3,medium-sized,TRBJ2-1,-,TGTGCCAGCAGTTTCGGCAGGGTGAATGAGCAGTTCTTC,CASSFGRVNEQFF
16,TRBV18,-,TRBJ1-1,-,TGTGCCAGCTCACCACCCTGGGCACAGGCAGATCATGAAGCTTTCTTT,CASSPPWAQADHEAFF
14,TRBV19,-,TRBJ2-7,-,TGTGCCAGTAGTTATTCGGGGCTAAACTACGAGCAGTACTTC,CASSYSGLNYEQYF
13,TRBV6-1,medium-sized,TRBJ1-5,-,TGTGCCAGCAGTAGCGGACGCGATCAGCCCCAGCATTTT,CASSSGRDQPQHF
16,TRBV7-2,many,TRBJ2-5,-,TGTGCCAGCAGCCCCAGATCGCCGGGACTTCAAGAGACCCAGTACTTC,CASSPRSPGLQETQYF
15,TRBV19,many,TRBJ2-6,TRBD1,TGTGCCAGTAGTAGAGACAGGGCTGGGGCCAACGTCCTGACTTTC,CASSRDRAGANVLTF
11,TRBV30,many,TRBJ2-7,TRBD1,TGTGCCTGGAATACAGGGGGCGAGCAGTACTTC,CAWNTGGEQYF
12,TRBV2,few,TRBJ1-2,-,TGTGCCAGCAGTGGGGTAGGGGACGGCTACACCTTC,CASSGVGDGYTF
14,TRBV12-3/TRBV12-4,many,TRBJ2-2,TRBD2,TGTGCCAGCAGTCCCGGACTAGACACCGGGGAGCTGTTTTTT,CASSPGLDTGELFF
12,TRBV18,-,TRBJ2-7,-,TGTGCCAGCTCACCAGTCGAGTACGAGCAGTACTTC,CASSPVEYEQYF
13,TRBV28,many,TRBJ2-3,-,TGTGCCAGCCGGGACGCGTACACAGATACGCAGTATTTT,CASRDAYTDTQYF
14,TRBV6-1,few,TRBJ2-3,-,TGTGCCAGCAGTGAGCCCCGGCGGGCAGATACGCAGTATTTT,CASSEPRRADTQYF
14,TRBV12-3/TRBV12-4,medium-sized,TRBJ1-1,-,TGTGCCAGCAGTTTACAGATGAGGGAGACTGAAGCTTTCTTT,CASSLQMRETEAFF
16,TRBV7-9,medium-sized,TRBJ2-7,TRBD1,TGTGCCAGCAGCCCATCGCAGGGGGTAGCAAGCTACGAGCAGTACTTC,CASSPSQGVASYEQYF
12,TRBV10-3,many,TRBJ2-7,-,TGTGCCATCAGTGGGGGGACGTACGAGCAGTACTTC,CAISGGTYEQYF
17,TRBV4-2,medium-sized,TRBJ2-2,-,TGTGCCAGCAGCCAAGATCGAGCGAGGGGGGCCACCGGGGAGCTGTTTTTT,CASSQDRARGATGELFF
13,TRBV27,medium-sized,TRBJ2-1,-,TGTGCCAGCAGGGGGGAGGGGGCGGGTGAGCAGTTCTTC,CASRGEGAGEQFF
15,TRBV5-1,medium-sized,TRBJ2-5,TRBD2,TGCGCCAGCAGCTTGGGGCTAGCGGGCCAAGAGACCCAGTACTTC,CASSLGLAGQETQYF
13,TRBV20-1,medium-sized,TRBJ2-1,-,TGCAGTGCTTATTTTAGGGGGGCGGATGAGCAGTTCTTC,CSAYFRGADEQFF
15,TRBV7-8,medium-sized,TRBJ1-5,-,TGTGCCAGCAGCTTTAACGGACATAGCAATCAGCCCCAGCATTTT,CASSFNGHSNQPQHF
16,TRBV2,many,TRBJ1-5,-,TGTGCCAGCAGTGAAAGTCCCAGGCCCCGGGGTCAGCCCCAGCATTTT,CASSESPRPRGQPQHF
15,TRBV19,many,TRBJ2-3,TRBD2,TGTGCCAGTAGTCGACTAGCGGGAGAGCTGGATACGCAGTATTTT,CASSRLAGELDTQYF
11,TRBV2,few,TRBJ1-1,-,TGTGCCAGCAGTGGGCAGAGAAAGGCTTTCTTT,CASSGQRKAFF
16,TRBV6-1,-,TRBJ1-1,-,TGTGCCAGCAGTGAAGCGCGGGGGGCCTCGTACACTGAAGCTTTCTTT,CASSEARGASYTEAFF
10,TRBV2,many,TRBJ2-5,-,TGTGCCATAGACCAGGGGACCCAGTACTTC,CAIDQGTQYF
11,TRBV6-5,medium-sized,TRBJ2-7,-,TGTGCCAGCAGGGCCGGCGGGGAGCAGTACTTC,CASRAGGEQYF
14,TRBV5-1,-,TRBJ2-1,-,TGCGCCAGCACAGCGGGCAGGGAGTACAATGAGCAGTTCTTC,CASTAGREYNEQFF
17,TRBV7-9,-,TRBJ2-6,-,TGTGCCAGCAGCTTATGGGCACGCCCCGGAGGGGCCAACGTCCTGACTTTC,CASSLWARPGGANVLTF
12,TRBV7-2,many,TRBJ2-3,-,TGTGCCAGCAGCTTAGGCGCAGATACGCAGTATTTT,CASSLGADTQYF
15,TRBV5-1,-,TRBJ1-5,-,TGCGCCAGCAGCTTGGACCCGGGGGCCGGTCAGCCCCAGCATTTT,CASSLDPGAGQPQHF
14,TRBV7-9,many,TRBJ2-3,TRBD1,TGTGCCAGCAGTCCTGGGACAGGGGAGGTCACGCAGTATTTT,CASSPGTGEVTQYF
14,TRBV6-1,medium-sized,TRBJ2-3,-,TGTGCCAGCAGGAGACTGTCTAGCACAGATACGCAGTATTTT,CASRRLSSTDTQYF
14,TRBV5-1,-,TRBJ1-1,-,TGCGCCAGCAGCTTGGTGGGTCAGAACACTGAAGCTTTCTTT,CASSLVGQNTEAFF
16,TRBV6-6,many,TRBJ2-7,TRBD1,TGTGCCAGCAGTTACTCCGGGACAGGGGGAGTCTACGAGCAGTACTTC,CASSYSGTGGVYEQYF
15,TRBV12-3/TRBV12-4,-,TRBJ2-7,TRBD1,TGTGCCAGCAGTGTTAACAGGGGCCCCTTGGGCGAGCAGTACTTC,CASSVNRGPLGEQYF
15,TRBV2,many,TRBJ2-3,-,TGTGCCAGCAGCCGGGAACAGGGAGGCACAGATACGCAGTATTTT,CASSREQGGTDTQYF